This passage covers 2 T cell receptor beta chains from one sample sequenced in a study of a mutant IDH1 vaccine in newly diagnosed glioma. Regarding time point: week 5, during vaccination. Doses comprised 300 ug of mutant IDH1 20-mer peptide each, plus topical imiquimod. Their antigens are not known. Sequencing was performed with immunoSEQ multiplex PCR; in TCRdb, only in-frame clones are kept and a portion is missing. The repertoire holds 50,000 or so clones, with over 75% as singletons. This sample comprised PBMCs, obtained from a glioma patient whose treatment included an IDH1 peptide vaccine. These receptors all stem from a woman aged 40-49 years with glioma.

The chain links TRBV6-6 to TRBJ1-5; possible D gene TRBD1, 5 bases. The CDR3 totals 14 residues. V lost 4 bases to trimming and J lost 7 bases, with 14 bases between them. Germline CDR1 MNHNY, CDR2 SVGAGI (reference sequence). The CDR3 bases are TGTGCCAGCAGTTTGAGGGGAAGGAACCAGCCCCAGCATTTT. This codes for CASSLRGRNQPQHF.

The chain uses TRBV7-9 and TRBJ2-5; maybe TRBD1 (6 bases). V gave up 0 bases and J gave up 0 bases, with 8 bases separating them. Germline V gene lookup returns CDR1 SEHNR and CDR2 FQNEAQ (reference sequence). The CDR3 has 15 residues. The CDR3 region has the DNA TGTGCCAGCAGCTTAGCTGGGGGCGACCAAGAGACCCAGTACTTC. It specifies CASSLAGGDQETQYF.